The T cell receptor beta chain described here comes from a study of T cells in Graves' hyperthyroidism and ophthalmopathy. Study at large: Peripheral blood was secured at the point of initial diagnosis, before any treatment.

The study enrolled patients aged 18 to 65 with newly diagnosed hyperthyroidism of under 2 months' duration. Overall study results and limits: In validation, the model predicted ophthalmopathy. These predictions came a median roughly six months before onset. Most thyroid clonotypes expanded above 0.001 were also detected in blood.

TCR beta CDR3 regions were amplified from RNA transcripts. A set of HTBI primers served as the primers for a first-round RT-PCR of the TCR CDR3. MiXCR was run by TCRdb on the multiplex PCR reads, yielding one entry per CDR3 protein. Of about 740,000 distinct CDR3 sequences listed, about 15% are singletons. This clonotype was observed a handful of times. Its matching antigen is unknown. Material for sequencing was blood. The TCR sequence derives from a woman younger than 30 with Graves' hyperthyroidism.

CDR3 residues: CASSLGWDPGNTIYF. The CDR3 DNA reads TGTGCCAGCAGCTTAGGATGGGACCCTGGAAACACCATATATTTT. V is TRBV7-9 and J is TRBJ1-3; weak D call: TRBD1 (5 bases). Germline V gene lookup returns CDR1 SEHNR and CDR2 FQNEAQ (reference sequence). This CDR3 has 15 residues. Trimming removed 1 base at V and 2 bases at J, with 9 bases between. The complete variable domain, with remaining parts taken from reference TRBV7-9 and TRBJ1-3, reads DTGVSQNPRHKITKRGQNVTFRCDPISEHNRLYWYRQTLGQGPEFLTYFQNEAQLEKSRLLSDRFSAERPKGSFSTLEIQRTEQGDSAMYLCASSLGWDPGNTIYFGEGSWLTVV.